The rows below give T cell receptor beta chains drawn from one sample of a study of T cells in Graves' hyperthyroidism and ophthalmopathy. TCRdb recomputed calls from the multiplex PCR reads with MiXCR, one row per CDR3 protein. The table records around 600,000 distinct CDR3 sequences, roughly 14% of them present only once. The specimen was blood. These receptors came from a woman aged 30 to 39 with Graves' hyperthyroidism. CDR3s leave out the opening cysteine and the closing phenylalanine or tryptophan. The order of the fields is J gene, V gene, CDR3 length, CDR3 protein.

j_gene: TRBJ2-2; v_gene: TRBV3-1; len: 12; CDR3aa: ASSGSPSTGELF
j_gene: TRBJ1-3; v_gene: TRBV19; len: 14; CDR3aa: ASSLNRGMSGNTIY
j_gene: TRBJ2-2; v_gene: TRBV13; len: 15; CDR3aa: ASSRILASSRAGELF
j_gene: TRBJ2-3; v_gene: TRBV28; len: 16; CDR3aa: ASSHRDNRARSTDTQY
j_gene: TRBJ1-2; v_gene: TRBV4-2; len: 12; CDR3aa: ASSQGQGVYGYT
j_gene: TRBJ2-7; v_gene: TRBV20-1; len: 12; CDR3aa: SARDRDRVYEQY
j_gene: TRBJ2-5; v_gene: TRBV27; len: 13; CDR3aa: ASRRQGGRQETQY
j_gene: TRBJ1-2; v_gene: TRBV12-3/TRBV12-4; len: 11; CDR3aa: ASSLDRFYGYT
j_gene: TRBJ2-7; v_gene: TRBV7-3; len: 13; CDR3aa: ASSPGGSGSHEQY
j_gene: TRBJ2-1; v_gene: TRBV20-1; len: 13; CDR3aa: SAPAGTGVYNEQF
j_gene: TRBJ2-7; v_gene: TRBV7-9; len: 13; CDR3aa: ASSFGPEGSYEQY
j_gene: TRBJ2-1; v_gene: TRBV11-2; len: 14; CDR3aa: ASSLRAGGAYNEQF
j_gene: TRBJ2-6; v_gene: TRBV12-3/TRBV12-4; len: 15; CDR3aa: ASTGQGAVSGANVLT
j_gene: TRBJ1-1; v_gene: TRBV6-1; len: 11; CDR3aa: ASSPGDGTEAF
j_gene: TRBJ1-2; v_gene: TRBV7-2; len: 14; CDR3aa: ASSRPPGQGIGGYT
j_gene: TRBJ2-2; v_gene: TRBV2; len: 12; CDR3aa: ASTRDGGTGELF
j_gene: TRBJ2-1; v_gene: TRBV7-2; len: 14; CDR3aa: ASSLDSGRSYNEQF
j_gene: TRBJ1-4; v_gene: TRBV20-1; len: 13; CDR3aa: SAPARVESLGKLF
j_gene: TRBJ2-7; v_gene: TRBV28; len: 13; CDR3aa: ASSHRDRGRGEQY
j_gene: TRBJ2-2; v_gene: TRBV30; len: 13; CDR3aa: AWSRGGTSTGELF
j_gene: TRBJ2-5; v_gene: TRBV6-1; len: 11; CDR3aa: ASSRGQSKTQY
j_gene: TRBJ2-5; v_gene: TRBV30; len: 10; CDR3aa: ASRGFQETQY
j_gene: TRBJ1-5; v_gene: TRBV10-3; len: 16; CDR3aa: AIQSSYRGALGNQPQH
j_gene: TRBJ1-5; v_gene: TRBV27; len: 11; CDR3aa: ASSLFGGQPQH